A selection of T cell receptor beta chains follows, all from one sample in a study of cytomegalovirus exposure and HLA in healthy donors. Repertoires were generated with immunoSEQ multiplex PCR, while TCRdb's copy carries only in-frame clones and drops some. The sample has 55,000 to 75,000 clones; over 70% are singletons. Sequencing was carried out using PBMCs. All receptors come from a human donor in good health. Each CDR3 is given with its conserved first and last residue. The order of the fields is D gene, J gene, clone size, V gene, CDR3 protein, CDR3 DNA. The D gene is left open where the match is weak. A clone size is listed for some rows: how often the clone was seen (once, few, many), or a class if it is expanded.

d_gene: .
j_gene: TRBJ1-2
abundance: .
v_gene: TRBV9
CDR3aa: CASSVAGEGYGYTF
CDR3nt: TGTGCCAGCAGCGTAGCTGGGGAGGGCTATGGCTACACCTTC

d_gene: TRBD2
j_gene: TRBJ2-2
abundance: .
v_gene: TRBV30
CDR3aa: CAWRAGAGGELFF
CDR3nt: TGTGCCTGGAGGGCGGGAGCGGGCGGGGAGCTGTTTTTT

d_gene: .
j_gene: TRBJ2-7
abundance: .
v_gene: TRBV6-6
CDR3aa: CASSYIGGWEQYF
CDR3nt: TGTGCCAGCAGTTACATAGGCGGGTGGGAGCAGTACTTC

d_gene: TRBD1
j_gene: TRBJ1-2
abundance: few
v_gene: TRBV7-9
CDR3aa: CASSGQGVNYGYTF
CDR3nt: TGTGCCAGCAGCGGACAGGGGGTGAACTATGGCTACACCTTC

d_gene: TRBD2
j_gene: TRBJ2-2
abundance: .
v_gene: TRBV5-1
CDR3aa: CASSFTSGRAGAGELFF
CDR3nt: TGCGCCAGCAGCTTCACTAGCGGGAGGGCCGGTGCCGGGGAGCTGTTTTTT

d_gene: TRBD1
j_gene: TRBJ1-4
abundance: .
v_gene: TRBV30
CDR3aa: CAWRDRVRDEKLFF
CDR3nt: TGTGCCTGGAGGGACAGGGTGAGAGATGAAAAACTGTTTTTT

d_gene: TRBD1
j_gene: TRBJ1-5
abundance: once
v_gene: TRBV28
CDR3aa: CASSPSKGASNQPQHF
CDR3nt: TGTGCCAGCAGTCCATCAAAGGGGGCTAGCAATCAGCCCCAGCATTTT

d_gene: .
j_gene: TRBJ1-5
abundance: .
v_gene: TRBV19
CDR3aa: CASTTRGGANQPQHF
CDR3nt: TGTGCCAGTACCACCCGAGGAGGGGCTAATCAGCCCCAGCATTTT

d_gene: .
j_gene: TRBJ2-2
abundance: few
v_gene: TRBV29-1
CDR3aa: CSVREDTGELFF
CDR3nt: TGCAGCGTTAGGGAGGACACCGGGGAGCTGTTTTTT

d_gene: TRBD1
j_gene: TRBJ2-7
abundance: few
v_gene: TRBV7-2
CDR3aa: CASSPYGQGASEQYF
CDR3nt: TGTGCCAGCAGTCCCTATGGACAGGGGGCGAGTGAGCAGTACTTC

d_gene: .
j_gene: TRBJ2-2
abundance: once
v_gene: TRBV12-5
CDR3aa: CASGFIPDGNAYTGELFF
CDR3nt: TGTGCTAGTGGTTTTATCCCCGACGGGAACGCCTACACCGGGGAGCTGTTTTTT

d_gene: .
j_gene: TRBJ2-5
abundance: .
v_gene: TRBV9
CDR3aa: CASSVEDSNLKTQYF
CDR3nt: TGTGCCAGCAGCGTAGAAGACAGTAATCTGAAGACCCAGTACTTC

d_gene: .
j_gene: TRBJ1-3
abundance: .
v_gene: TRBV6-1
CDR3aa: CASGQNSGNTIYF
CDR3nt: TGTGCCAGCGGACAGAACTCTGGAAACACCATATATTTT

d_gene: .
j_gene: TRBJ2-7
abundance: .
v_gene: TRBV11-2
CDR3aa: CASSPDRNYEQYF
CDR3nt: TGTGCCAGCAGCCCCGACAGAAACTACGAGCAGTACTTC

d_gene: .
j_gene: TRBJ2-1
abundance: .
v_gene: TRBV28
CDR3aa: CASSWGVSSYNEQFF
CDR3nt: TGTGCCAGCAGTTGGGGGGTTAGCTCCTACAATGAGCAGTTCTTC

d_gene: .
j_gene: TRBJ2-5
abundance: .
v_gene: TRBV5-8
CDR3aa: CASSLDPRSETQYF
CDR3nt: TGTGCCAGCAGCCTGGACCCCCGGTCGGAGACCCAGTACTTC

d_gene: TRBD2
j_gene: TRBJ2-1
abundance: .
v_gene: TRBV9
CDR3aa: CASSVAGGNIYNEQFF
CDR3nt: TGTGCCAGCAGCGTAGCGGGAGGGAACATCTACAATGAGCAGTTCTTC

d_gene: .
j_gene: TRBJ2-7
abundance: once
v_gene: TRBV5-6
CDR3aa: CASSLGSGYEQYF
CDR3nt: TGTGCCAGCAGCTTGGGTAGCGGCTACGAGCAGTACTTC

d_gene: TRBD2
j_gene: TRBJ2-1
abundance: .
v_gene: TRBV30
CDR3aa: CACRGLAGVKEQFF
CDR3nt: TGTGCCTGCCGCGGGCTAGCGGGAGTGAAAGAGCAGTTCTTC

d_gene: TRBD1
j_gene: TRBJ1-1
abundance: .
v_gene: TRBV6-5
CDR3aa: CASRGTGPTEAFF
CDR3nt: TGTGCCAGCAGGGGGACAGGTCCCACTGAAGCTTTCTTT

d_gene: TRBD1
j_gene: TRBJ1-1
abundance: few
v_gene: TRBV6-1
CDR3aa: CASRETGGTEAFF
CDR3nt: TGTGCCAGCAGAGAGACAGGGGGGACTGAAGCTTTCTTT

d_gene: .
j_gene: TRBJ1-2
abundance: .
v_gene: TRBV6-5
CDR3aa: CASSYSVSGRWGYTF
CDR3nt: TGTGCCAGCAGTTACTCGGTTTCAGGGCGGTGGGGCTACACCTTC

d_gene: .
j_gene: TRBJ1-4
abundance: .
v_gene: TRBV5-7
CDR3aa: CASSSDGLNEKLFF
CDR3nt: TGTGCCAGCAGCTCGGATGGGCTTAATGAAAAACTGTTTTTT

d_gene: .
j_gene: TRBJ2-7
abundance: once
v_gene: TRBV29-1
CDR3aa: CSVRESASPEQYF
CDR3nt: TGCAGCGTTCGTGAGAGTGCTTCCCCCGAGCAGTACTTC